The 15 T cell receptor beta chains listed next were all sequenced from one sample in a study of blood T cells in healthy people across ages. It was with a sample-barcoded 5' primer and a J-beta primer mix that a second PCR of roughly 7 to 12 cycles was run. TCRdb re-derived calls from the 5' RACE reads in MiXCR, one entry per CDR3 protein. The profile shows 1,100,000 or so distinct CDR3 sequences, 40% to 45% of them singletons. The sample consisted of blood. These receptors were taken from a woman in her sixties or seventies in good health.

This clonotype has only a few counts. CDR3 DNA sequence: TGCGCCAGCAGCCAAGTTGCCGGGGAAAAACTGTTTTTT. It yields the protein CASSQVAGEKLFF. The V call is TRBV4-1, the J call TRBJ1-4; unclear D gene. V dropped 1 base and J dropped 8 bases, with 8 bases sitting between them. The CDR3 extends over 13 amino acids. Germline V gives CDR1 MGHRA, CDR2 YSYEKL.

This clonotype was counted between two and nine times. V gene TRBV27 combines with J gene TRBJ2-5, with a possible D match to TRBD2 (6 bases). CDR1 MNHEY and CDR2 SMNVEV come from the germline V gene (reference sequence). The CDR3 spans 17 residues. V was pared by 5 bases and J by 2 bases, with 21 bases between. CDR3 sequence: CASSPQDRREKQETQYF. CDR3 DNA: TGTGCCAGCAGTCCCCAAGACCGTCGGGAGAAACAAGAGACCCAGTACTTC.

This clonotype appeared a few times. J is TRBJ2-3 and V is TRBV6-1; 9 bases fit TRBD2. V lost 4 bases and J lost 2; bases outside the gene matches: 7. Looked up from germline, CDR1 is MNHNS and CDR2 is SASEGT. CDR3 length: 16 amino acids. CDR3 in amino acids: CASSVSGTSPTDTQYF. The CDR3 nucleotides are TGTGCCAGCAGTGTATCCGGGACTAGCCCCACAGATACGCAGTATTTT.

This clonotype was recorded at least ten times. This chain uses TRBV2 with TRBJ2-2; 11 bases match TRBD1. The CDR3 contains 15 residues. V was pared by 7 bases and J by 5 bases, with 6 bases of the junction left unmatched. Germline V gene lookup returns CDR1 SNHLY and CDR2 FYNNEI. The CDR3 here is CASKMDRGPTGELFF. CDR3 coding DNA: TGTGCCAGCAAAATGGACAGGGGGCCAACCGGGGAGCTGTTTTTT.

This clonotype has just a few counts. V is TRBV11-2 and J is TRBJ2-5; D not resolved. The J call may be faulty, since TRBJ2-7 better matches the DNA end. Per germline, CDR1 SGHAT and CDR2 FQNNGV. This CDR3 is built from 14 residues. CDR3 sequence (DNA): TGTGCCAGCAGCTTAAGGCTAGAATACGACGAGCAGTACTTC. This sequence encodes CASSLRLEYDEQYF.

This clonotype came up a few times. The rearrangement joins TRBV2 to TRBJ2-7, with 10 nucleotides matching TRBD1. Per germline, CDR1 SNHLY and CDR2 FYNNEI. The CDR3 sequence is 16 residues long. J was trimmed by 6 bases and V by 0 bases; bases with no gene match: 8. Written as DNA, the CDR3 is TGTGCCAGCAGTGAAGCGAGTGGACAGGGGGTGGGCGAGCAGTACTTC. Its protein is CASSEASGQGVGEQYF.

This chain links TRBV28 with TRBJ2-7; the D is unclear. The better agreement between TRBJ2-5 and the DNA end casts doubt on the J call. Germline assignment: CDR1 MDHEN and CDR2 SYDVKM. This CDR3 has 13 residues. The CDR3 sequence: CASSLGRFGTQYF. For the CDR3, the DNA is TGTGCCAGCAGTTTAGGACGATTCGGGACCCAGTACTTC.

This clonotype has just a few counts. The V gene is TRBV28, the J gene TRBJ2-7; D may be TRBD1 or TRBD2 (7 bases each). The CDR3 contains 14 residues. CDR1 is MDHEN and CDR2 is SYDVKM in the germline V gene. Between the trimmed V and J ends, which lost 2 bases and 9 bases, there was a span of 17 bases. The CDR3 reads CASSLRQGGGRQYF. CDR3 sequence (DNA): TGTGCCAGCAGTTTAAGACAGGGAGGGGGGCGGCAGTACTTC. Using reference TRBV28 and TRBJ2-7 for the parts outside the CDR3, the full variable domain is DVKVTQSSRYLVKRTGEKVFLECVQDMDHENMFWYRQDPGLGLRLIYFSYDVKMKEKGDIPEGYSVSREKKERFSLILESASTNQTSMYLCASSLRQGGGRQYFGPGTRLTVT.

In its sample, this clonotype was seen a few times. The chain joins TRBV29-1 to TRBJ1-5; D call uncertain. V lost 7 bases, J lost 0 bases, and 13 bases lay in between. Per the germline V gene, CDR1 is SQVTM and CDR2 is ANQGSEA. There are 14 residues in the CDR3. This chain's CDR3 is CSALGGDSNQPQHF. The CDR3 DNA is TGCAGCGCCTTGGGAGGAGATAGCAATCAGCCCCAGCATTTT.

This clonotype was counted between two and nine times. This rearrangement joins TRBV15 to TRBJ2-1, with TRBD2 matching 11 bases. CDR3 length: 17 residues. CDR1 is LNHNV, CDR2 YYDKDF, per germline (reference sequence). V shed 1 base, J shed 4 bases, and the junction held 6 bases outside the gene matches. CDR3 loop: CATSRGPGTSGYNEQFF. The CDR3 DNA sequence: TGTGCCACCAGCAGAGGGCCCGGGACTAGCGGATACAATGAGCAGTTCTTC.

The chain couples TRBV20-1 to TRBJ2-7; no definite D call. CDR3 size: 12 residues. Per germline, CDR1 DFQATT and CDR2 SNEGSKA (reference sequence). V gave up 6 bases and J gave up 1 base, with 10 bases separating them. The CDR3 DNA reads as TGCAGTGCAGACCAGAGATCCTACGAGCAGTACTTC. This sequence encodes CSADQRSYEQYF.

This clonotype was counted a few times. The J gene is TRBJ2-3, the V gene TRBV7-2; D possibly corresponds to TRBD2 (6 bases). Per germline, CDR1 SGHTA and CDR2 FQGNSA. The V gene lost 6 bases and the J gene lost 5 bases, with 12 bases spanning the gap. CDR3 size: 13 residues. The CDR3: CASRNRDLDTQYF. CDR3 in DNA: TGTGCCAGCAGAAACCGGGACTTAGATACGCAGTATTTT.

This clonotype turned up a few times. CDR3 DNA: TGTGCCAGCAGCTTAGAGGGAGGGAGTGGGCAGTTCTTC. Its protein is CASSLEGGSGQFF. The chain recombines TRBV7-9 with TRBJ2-1; 7 bases are shared with TRBD2. V lost 1 base and J lost 12; bases outside the gene matches: 6. Germline values: CDR1 SEHNR, CDR2 FQNEAQ (reference sequence). The CDR3 has 13 residues.

Only a few counts were recorded for this clonotype. V gene TRBV29-1 combines with J gene TRBJ2-1, with a possible D match to TRBD1 (6 bases). The CDR3 has 13 amino acids. The V end lost 7 bases, the J end lost 5 bases, and 15 bases lay between the germline ends. The germline V gene encodes CDR1 SQVTM and CDR2 ANQGSEA. The CDR3 protein is CSGAGTPNNEQFF. Written as DNA, the CDR3 is TGCAGCGGGGCCGGGACACCAAACAATGAGCAGTTCTTC.

The chain uses TRBV28 and TRBJ2-4, with D perhaps TRBD1 (5 bases). The CDR3 has 15 amino acids. Trimming removed 7 bases from V and 0 bases from J, with 13 bases in between. The V gene's germline CDR1 is MDHEN and CDR2 SYDVKM. Written as DNA, the CDR3 is TGTGCCAGCACCCCCCAGGACATAGCCAAAAACATTCAGTACTTC. Amino acids: CASTPQDIAKNIQYF.